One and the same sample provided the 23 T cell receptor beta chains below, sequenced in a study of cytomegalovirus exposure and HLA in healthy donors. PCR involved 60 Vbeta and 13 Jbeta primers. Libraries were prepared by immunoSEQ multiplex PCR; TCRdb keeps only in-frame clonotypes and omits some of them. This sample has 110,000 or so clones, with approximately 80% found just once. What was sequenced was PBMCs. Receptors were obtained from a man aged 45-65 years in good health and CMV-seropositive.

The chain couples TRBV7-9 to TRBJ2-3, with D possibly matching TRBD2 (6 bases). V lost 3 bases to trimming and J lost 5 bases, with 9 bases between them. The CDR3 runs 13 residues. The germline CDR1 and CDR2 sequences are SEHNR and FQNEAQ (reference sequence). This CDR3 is CASSFAGGDTQYF. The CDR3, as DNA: TGTGCCAGCAGCTTTGCCGGGGGAGATACGCAGTATTTT. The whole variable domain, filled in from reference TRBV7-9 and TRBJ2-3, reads DTGVSQNPRHKITKRGQNVTFRCDPISEHNRLYWYRQTLGQGPEFLTYFQNEAQLEKSRLLSDRFSAERPKGSFSTLEIQRTEQGDSAMYLCASSFAGGDTQYFGPGTRLTVL.

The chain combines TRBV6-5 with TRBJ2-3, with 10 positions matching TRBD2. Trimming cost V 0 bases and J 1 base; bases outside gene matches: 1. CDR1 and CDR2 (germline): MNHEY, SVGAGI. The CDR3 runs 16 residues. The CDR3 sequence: CASSYSGTSGTDTQYF. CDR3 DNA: TGTGCCAGCAGTTACTCCGGGACTAGCGGCACAGATACGCAGTATTTT.

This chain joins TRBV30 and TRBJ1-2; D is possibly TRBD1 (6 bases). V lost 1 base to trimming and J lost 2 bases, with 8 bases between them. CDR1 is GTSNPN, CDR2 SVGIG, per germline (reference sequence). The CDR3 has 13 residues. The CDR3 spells CAWSEQGNYGYTF. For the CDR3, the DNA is TGTGCCTGGAGTGAACAGGGAAACTATGGCTACACCTTC.

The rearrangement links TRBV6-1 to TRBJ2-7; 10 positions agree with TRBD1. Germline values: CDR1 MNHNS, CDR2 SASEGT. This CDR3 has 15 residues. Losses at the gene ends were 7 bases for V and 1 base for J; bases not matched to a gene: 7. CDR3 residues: CASNRGTGVSYEQYF. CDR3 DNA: TGTGCCAGCAACAGAGGGACAGGGGTTTCCTACGAGCAGTACTTC.

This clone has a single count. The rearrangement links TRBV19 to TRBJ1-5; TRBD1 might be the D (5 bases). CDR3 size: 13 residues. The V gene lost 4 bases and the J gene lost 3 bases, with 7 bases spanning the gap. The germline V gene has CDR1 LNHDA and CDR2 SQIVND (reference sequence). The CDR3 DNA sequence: TGTGCCAGTAGTAAAGGGGTCAATCAGCCCCAGCATTTT. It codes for CASSKGVNQPQHF.

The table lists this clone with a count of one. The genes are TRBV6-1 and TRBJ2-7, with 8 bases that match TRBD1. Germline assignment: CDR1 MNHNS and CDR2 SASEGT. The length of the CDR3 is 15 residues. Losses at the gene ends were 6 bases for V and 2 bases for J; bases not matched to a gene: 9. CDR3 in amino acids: CASRGTGTGPYEQYF. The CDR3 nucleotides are TGTGCCAGCAGGGGGACCGGGACAGGCCCCTACGAGCAGTACTTC.

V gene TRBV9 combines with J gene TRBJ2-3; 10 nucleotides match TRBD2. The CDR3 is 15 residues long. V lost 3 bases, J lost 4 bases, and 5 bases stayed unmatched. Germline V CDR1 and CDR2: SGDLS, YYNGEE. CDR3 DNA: TGTGCCAGCAGCGCCCTAGCGGGGGAAGCAGATACGCAGTATTTT. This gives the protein CASSALAGEADTQYF.

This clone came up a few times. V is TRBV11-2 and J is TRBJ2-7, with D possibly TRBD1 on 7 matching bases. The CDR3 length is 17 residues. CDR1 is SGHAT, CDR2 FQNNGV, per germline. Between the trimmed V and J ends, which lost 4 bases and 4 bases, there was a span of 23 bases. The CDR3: CASSSRGGLGGSYEQYF. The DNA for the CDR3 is TGTGCCAGCAGCTCCAGGGGAGGCCTAGGGGGCTCGTACGAGCAGTACTTC.

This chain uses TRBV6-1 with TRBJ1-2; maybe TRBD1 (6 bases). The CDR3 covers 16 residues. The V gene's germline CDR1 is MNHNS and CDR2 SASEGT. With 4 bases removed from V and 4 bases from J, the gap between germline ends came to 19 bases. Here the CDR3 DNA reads TGTGCCAGCAGTGTGGGAGTTAGGACAGAGAGCTATGGCTACACCTTC. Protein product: CASSVGVRTESYGYTF.

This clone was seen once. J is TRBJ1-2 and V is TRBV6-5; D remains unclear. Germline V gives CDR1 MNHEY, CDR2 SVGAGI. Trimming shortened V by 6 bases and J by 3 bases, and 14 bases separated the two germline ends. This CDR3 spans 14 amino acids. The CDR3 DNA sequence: TGTGCCAGCAGCCTGTCAAGGAGGGACTATGGCTACACCTTC. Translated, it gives CASSLSRRDYGYTF.

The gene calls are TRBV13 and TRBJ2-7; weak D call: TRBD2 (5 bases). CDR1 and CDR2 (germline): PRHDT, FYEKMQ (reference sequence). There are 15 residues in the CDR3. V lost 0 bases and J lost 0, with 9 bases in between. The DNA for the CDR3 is TGTGCCAGCAGCTTAGGCCTCGGGAACTCCTACGAGCAGTACTTC. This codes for CASSLGLGNSYEQYF.

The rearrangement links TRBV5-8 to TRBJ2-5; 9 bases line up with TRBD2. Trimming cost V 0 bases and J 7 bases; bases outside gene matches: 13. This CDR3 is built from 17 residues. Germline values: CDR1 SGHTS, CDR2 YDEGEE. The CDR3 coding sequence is TGTGCCAGCAGCTTGGAGCGCGGCGGGGGGGCTCGGGGGACCCAGTACTTC. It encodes CASSLERGGGARGTQYF. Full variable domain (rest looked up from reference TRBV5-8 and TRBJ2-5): EAGVTQSPTHLIKTRGQQATLRCSPISGHTSVYWYQQALGLGLQFLLWYDEGEERNRGNFPPRFSGRQFPNYSSELNVNALELEDSALYLCASSLERGGGARGTQYFGPGTRLLVL.

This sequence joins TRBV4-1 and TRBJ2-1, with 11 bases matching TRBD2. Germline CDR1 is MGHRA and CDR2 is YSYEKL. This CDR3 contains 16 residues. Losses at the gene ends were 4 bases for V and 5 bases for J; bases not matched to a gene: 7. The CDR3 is CASSPWGTSGHNEQFF. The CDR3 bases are TGCGCCAGCAGCCCCTGGGGGACTAGCGGACACAATGAGCAGTTCTTC.

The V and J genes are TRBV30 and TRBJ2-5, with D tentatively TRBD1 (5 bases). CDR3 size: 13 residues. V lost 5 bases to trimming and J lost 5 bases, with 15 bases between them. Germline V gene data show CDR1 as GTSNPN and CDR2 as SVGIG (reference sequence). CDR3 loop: CAWGAGLRETQYF. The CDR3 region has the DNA TGTGCCTGGGGGGCAGGCCTTCGGGAGACCCAGTACTTC.

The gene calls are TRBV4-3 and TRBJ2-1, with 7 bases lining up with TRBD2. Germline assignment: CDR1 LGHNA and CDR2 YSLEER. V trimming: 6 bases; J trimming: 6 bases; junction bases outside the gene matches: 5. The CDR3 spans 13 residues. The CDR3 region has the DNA TGCGCCAGCAGTCGGACTAGGGGCAATGAGCAGTTCTTC. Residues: CASSRTRGNEQFF.

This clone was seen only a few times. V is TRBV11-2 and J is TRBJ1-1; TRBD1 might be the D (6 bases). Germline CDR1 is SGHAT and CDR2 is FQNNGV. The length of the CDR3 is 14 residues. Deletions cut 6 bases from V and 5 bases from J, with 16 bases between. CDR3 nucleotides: TGTGCCAGCAGTGGGGTGGCAGGGGCTACTGAAGCTTTCTTT. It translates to CASSGVAGATEAFF.

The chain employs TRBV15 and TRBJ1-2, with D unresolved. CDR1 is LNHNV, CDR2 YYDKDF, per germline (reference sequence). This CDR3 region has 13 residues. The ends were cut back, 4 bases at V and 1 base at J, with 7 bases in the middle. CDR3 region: CATSTDYNYGYTF. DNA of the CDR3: TGTGCCACCAGCACAGATTATAACTATGGCTACACCTTC.

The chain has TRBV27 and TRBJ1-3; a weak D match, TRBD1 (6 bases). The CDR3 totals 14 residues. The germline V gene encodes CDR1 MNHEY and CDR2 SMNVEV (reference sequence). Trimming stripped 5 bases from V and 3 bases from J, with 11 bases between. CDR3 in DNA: TGTGCCAGCAGTCCCCAAGGGGGTGGAAACACCATATATTTT. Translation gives CASSPQGGGNTIYF.

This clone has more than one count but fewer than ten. The DNA for the CDR3 is TGTGCCAGCAGTTACGACAGATTGCTCACTGAAGCTTTCTTT. Its protein product is CASSYDRLLTEAFF. The gene calls are TRBV7-9 and TRBJ1-1; D perhaps matches TRBD1 (5 bases). The germline V gene encodes CDR1 SEHNR and CDR2 FQNEAQ (reference sequence). The V and J ends lost 6 bases and 4 bases respectively, with 15 bases between them. The CDR3 sequence is 14 residues long.

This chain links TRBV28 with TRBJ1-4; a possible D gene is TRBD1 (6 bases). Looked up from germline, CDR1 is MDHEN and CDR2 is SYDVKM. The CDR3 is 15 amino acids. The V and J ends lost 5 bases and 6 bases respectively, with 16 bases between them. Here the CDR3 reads CASSPLGGADEKLFF. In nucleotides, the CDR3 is TGTGCCAGCAGTCCCCTGGGGGGGGCTGATGAAAAACTGTTTTTT. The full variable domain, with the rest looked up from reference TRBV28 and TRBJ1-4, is DVKVTQSSRYLVKRTGEKVFLECVQDMDHENMFWYRQDPGLGLRLIYFSYDVKMKEKGDIPEGYSVSREKKERFSLILESASTNQTSMYLCASSPLGGADEKLFFGSGTQLSVL.

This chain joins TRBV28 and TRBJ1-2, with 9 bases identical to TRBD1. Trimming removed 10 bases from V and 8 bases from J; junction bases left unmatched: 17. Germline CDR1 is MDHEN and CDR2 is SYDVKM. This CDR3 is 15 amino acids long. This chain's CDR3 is CATIDRGVMGRGYTF. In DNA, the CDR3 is TGTGCCACCATAGACAGGGGGGTCATGGGGAGAGGCTACACCTTC.

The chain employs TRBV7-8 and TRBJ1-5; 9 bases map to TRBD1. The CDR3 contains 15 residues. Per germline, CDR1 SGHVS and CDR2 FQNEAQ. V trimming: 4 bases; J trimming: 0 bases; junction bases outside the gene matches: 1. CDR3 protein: CASSWTGDSNQPQHF. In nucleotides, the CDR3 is TGTGCCAGCAGCTGGACAGGGGATAGCAATCAGCCCCAGCATTTT.

CDR3 sequence: CASSPLPATGRREKLFF. CDR3 sequence (DNA): TGTGCCAGCAGCCCTCTCCCCGCGACAGGGCGTCGTGAAAAACTGTTTTTT. The rearrangement links TRBV28 to TRBJ1-4, with TRBD1 matching 7 bases. The CDR3 is 17 residues long. After removal of 6 bases from V and 7 bases from J, the junction contained 17 bases not matched to a gene. CDR1 and CDR2 (germline): MDHEN, SYDVKM.